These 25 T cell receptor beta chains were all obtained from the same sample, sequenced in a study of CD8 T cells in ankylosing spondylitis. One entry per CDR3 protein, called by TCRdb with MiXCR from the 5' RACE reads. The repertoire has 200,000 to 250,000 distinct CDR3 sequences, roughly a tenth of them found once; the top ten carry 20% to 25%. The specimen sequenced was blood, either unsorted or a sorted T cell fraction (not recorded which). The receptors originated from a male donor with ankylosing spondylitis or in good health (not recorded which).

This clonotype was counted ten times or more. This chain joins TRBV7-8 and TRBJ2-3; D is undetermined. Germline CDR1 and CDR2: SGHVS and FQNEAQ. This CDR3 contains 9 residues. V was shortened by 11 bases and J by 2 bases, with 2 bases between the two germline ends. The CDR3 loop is CAVTDTQYF. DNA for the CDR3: TGTGCCGTCACAGATACGCAGTATTTT.

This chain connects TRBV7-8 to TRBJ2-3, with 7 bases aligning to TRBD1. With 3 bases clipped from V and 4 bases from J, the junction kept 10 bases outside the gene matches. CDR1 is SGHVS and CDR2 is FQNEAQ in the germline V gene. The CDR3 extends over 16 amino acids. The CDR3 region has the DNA TGTGCCAGCAGCTTCGGGACAGTGTACACGTCAGATACGCAGTATTTT. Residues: CASSFGTVYTSDTQYF. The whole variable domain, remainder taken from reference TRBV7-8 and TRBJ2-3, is GAGVSQSPRYKVAKRGQDVALRCDPISGHVSLFWYQQALGQGPEFLTYFQNEAQLDKSGLPSDRFFAERPEGSVSTLKIQRTQQEDSAVYLCASSFGTVYTSDTQYFGPGTRLTVL.

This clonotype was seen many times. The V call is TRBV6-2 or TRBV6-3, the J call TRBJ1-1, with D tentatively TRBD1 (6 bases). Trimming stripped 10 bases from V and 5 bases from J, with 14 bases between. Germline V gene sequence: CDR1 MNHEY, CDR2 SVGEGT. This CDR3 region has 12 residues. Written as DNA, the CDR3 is TGTGCCACCCTGGGGGCAAGGACTGAAGCTTTCTTT. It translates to CATLGARTEAFF.

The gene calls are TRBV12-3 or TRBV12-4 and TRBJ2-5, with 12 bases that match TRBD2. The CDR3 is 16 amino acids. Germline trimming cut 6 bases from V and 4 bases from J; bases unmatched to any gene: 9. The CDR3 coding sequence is TGTGCCAGCAGCCCCACTAGCGGGGGGACCTCAGAGACCCAGTACTTC. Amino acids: CASSPTSGGTSETQYF.

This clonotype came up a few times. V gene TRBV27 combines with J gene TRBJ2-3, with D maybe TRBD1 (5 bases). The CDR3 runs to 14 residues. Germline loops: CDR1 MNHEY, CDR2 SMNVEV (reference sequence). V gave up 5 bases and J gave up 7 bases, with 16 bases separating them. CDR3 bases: TGTGCCAGCAGTCTAGACAGAACCACGAATACGCAGTATTTT. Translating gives CASSLDRTTNTQYF.

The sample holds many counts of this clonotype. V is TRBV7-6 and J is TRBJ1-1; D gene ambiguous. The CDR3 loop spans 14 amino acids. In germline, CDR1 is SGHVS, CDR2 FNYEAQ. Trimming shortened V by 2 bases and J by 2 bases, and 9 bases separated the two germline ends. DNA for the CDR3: TGTGCCAGCAGCTTAAGCATTAGTAACACTGAAGCTTTCTTT. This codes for CASSLSISNTEAFF.

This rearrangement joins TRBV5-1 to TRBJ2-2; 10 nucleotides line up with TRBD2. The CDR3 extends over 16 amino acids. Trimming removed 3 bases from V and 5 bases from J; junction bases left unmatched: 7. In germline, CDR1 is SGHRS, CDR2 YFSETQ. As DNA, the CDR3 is TGCGCCAGCAGCTCTTTAGCGGGGGGAACAACCGGGGAGCTGTTTTTT. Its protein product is CASSSLAGGTTGELFF.

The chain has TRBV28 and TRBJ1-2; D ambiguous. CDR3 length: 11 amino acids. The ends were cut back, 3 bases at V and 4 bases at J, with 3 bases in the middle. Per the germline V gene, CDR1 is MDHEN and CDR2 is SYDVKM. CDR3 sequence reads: CASSFPYGYTF. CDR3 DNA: TGTGCCAGCAGTTTTCCCTATGGCTACACCTTC.

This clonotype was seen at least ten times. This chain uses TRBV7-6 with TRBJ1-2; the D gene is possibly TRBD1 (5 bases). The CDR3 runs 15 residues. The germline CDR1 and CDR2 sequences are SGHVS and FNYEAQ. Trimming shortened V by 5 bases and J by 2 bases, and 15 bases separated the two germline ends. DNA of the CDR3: TGTGCCAGCAGCGGGTTAACAGGAGAGAACTATGGCTACACCTTC. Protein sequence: CASSGLTGENYGYTF. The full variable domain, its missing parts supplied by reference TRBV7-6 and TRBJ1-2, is GAGVSQSPRYKVTKRGQDVALRCDPISGHVSLYWYRQALGQGPEFLTYFNYEAQQDKSGLPNDRFSAERPEGSISTLTIQRTEQRDSAMYRCASSGLTGENYGYTFGSGTRLTVV.

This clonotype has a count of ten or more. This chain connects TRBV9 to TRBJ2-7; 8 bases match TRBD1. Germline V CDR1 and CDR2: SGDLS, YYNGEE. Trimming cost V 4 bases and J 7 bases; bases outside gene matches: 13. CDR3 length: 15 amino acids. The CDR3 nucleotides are TGTGCCAGCAGCAAAACGGGACAGGACTCGTGGGAGCAGTACTTC. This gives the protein CASSKTGQDSWEQYF.

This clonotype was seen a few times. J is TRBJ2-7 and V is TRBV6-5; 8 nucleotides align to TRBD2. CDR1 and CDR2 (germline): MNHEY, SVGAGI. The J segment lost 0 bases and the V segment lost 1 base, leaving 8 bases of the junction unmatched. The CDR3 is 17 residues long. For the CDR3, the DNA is TGTGCCAGCAGTTACTTGCCACTAGCGGTTAACTCCTACGAGCAGTACTTC. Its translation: CASSYLPLAVNSYEQYF.

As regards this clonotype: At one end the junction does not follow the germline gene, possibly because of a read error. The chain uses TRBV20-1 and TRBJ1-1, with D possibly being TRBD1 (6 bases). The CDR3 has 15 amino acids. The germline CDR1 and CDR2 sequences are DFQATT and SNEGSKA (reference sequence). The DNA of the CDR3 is TGCAGTGCGAGAGGCGGGGGCGTTTCGGACACTGAAGCTTTCTTT. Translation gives CSARGGGVSDTEAFF.

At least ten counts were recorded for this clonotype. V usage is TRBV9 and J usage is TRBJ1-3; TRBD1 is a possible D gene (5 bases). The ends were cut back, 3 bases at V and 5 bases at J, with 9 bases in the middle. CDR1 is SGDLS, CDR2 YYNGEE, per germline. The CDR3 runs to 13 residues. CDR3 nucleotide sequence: TGTGCCAGCAGCGGGGGGTACCGAAACACCATATATTTT. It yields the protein CASSGGYRNTIYF.

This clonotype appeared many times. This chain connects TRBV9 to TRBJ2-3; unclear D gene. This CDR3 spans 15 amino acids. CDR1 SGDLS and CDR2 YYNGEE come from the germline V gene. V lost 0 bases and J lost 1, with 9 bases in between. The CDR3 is CASSVGRSRTDTQYF. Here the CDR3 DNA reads TGTGCCAGCAGCGTAGGAAGGTCCCGCACAGATACGCAGTATTTT.

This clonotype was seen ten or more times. The CDR3 spells CASSPDRAAGELFF. The CDR3 coding sequence is TGCGCCAGCAGTCCTGACAGGGCGGCCGGGGAGCTGTTTTTT. V is TRBV5-1 and J is TRBJ2-2, with 7 bases aligning to TRBD1. Per the germline V gene, CDR1 is SGHRS and CDR2 is YFSETQ. V lost 5 bases to trimming and J lost 6 bases; unmatched junction nucleotides: 7. This CDR3 comprises 14 residues.

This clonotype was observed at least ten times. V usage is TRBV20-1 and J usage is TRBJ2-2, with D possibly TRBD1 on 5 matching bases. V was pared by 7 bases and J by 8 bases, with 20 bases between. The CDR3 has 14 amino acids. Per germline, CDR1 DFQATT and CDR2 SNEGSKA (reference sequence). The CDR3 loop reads CSVYRSPSLGELFF. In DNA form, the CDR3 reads TGCAGTGTGTACAGGTCCCCCTCACTGGGGGAGCTGTTTTTT.

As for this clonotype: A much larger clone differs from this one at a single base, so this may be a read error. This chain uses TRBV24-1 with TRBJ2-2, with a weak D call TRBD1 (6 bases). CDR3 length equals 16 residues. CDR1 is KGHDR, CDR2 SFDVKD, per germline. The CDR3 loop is CATSDDRPGMFGELLF. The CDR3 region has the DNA TGTGCCACCAGTGATGACAGGCCCGGGATGTTTGGGGAGCTGCTTTTT.

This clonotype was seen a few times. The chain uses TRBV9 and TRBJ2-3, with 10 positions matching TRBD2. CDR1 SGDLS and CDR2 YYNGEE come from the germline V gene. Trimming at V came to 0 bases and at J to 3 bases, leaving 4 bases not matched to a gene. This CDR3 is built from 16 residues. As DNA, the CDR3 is TGTGCCAGCAGCGTAGCGGCTAGCGGGGGTACAGATACGCAGTATTTT. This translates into CASSVAASGGTDTQYF. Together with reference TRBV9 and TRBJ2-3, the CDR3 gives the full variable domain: DSGVTQTPKHLITATGQRVTLRCSPRSGDLSVYWYQQSLDQGLQFLIQYYNGEERAKGNILERFSAQQFPDLHSELNLSSLELGDSALYFCASSVAASGGTDTQYFGPGTRLTVL.

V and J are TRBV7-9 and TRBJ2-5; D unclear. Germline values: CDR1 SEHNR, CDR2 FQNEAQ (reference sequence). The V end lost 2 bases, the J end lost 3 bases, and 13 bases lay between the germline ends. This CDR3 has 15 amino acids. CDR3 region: CASSLYRRKEETQYF. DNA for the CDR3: TGTGCCAGCAGCTTATATCGGCGGAAAGAAGAGACCCAGTACTTC.

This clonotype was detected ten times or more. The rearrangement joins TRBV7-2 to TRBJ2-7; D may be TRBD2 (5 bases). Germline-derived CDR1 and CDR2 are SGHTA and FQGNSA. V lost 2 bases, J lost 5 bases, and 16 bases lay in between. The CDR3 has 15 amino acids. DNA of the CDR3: TGTGCCAGCAGCTTAAGGAGCGGTGGAGCTAACGAGCAGTACTTC. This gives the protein CASSLRSGGANEQYF.

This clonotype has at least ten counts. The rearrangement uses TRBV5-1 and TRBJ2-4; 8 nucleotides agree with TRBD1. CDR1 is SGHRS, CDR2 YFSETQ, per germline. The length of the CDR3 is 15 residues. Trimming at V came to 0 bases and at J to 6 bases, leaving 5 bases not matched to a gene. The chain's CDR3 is CASSLAQGAGNIQYF. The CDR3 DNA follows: TGCGCCAGCAGCTTGGCTCAGGGGGCCGGAAACATTCAGTACTTC.

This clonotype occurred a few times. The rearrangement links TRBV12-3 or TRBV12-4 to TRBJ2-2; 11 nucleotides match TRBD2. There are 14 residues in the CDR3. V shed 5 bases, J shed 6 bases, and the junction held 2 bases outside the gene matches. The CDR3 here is CASSLSGGAGELFF. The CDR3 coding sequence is TGTGCCAGCAGTCTTAGCGGGGGGGCCGGGGAGCTGTTTTTT.

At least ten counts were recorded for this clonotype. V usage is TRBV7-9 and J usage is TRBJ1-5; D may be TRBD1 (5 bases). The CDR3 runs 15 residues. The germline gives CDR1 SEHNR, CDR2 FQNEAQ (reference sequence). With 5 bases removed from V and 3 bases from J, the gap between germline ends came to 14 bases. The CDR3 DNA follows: TGTGCCAGCAGCCTATCCGAGGGGTACAATCAGCCCCAGCATTTT. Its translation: CASSLSEGYNQPQHF.

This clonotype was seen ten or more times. The chain's CDR3 is CASSLGSPGASTGELFF. For the CDR3, the DNA is TGCGCCAGCAGCTTGGGGTCCCCAGGGGCTAGCACCGGGGAGCTGTTTTTT. The V and J genes are TRBV5-1 and TRBJ2-2, with a possible D match to TRBD1 (6 bases). The germline V and J ends were trimmed by 0 bases and 4 bases, with 16 bases remaining between them. CDR3 length equals 17 residues. Germline loops: CDR1 SGHRS, CDR2 YFSETQ.

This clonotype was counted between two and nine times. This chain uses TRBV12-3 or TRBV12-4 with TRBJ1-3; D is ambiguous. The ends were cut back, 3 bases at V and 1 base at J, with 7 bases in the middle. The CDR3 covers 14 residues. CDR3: CASSFIGSGNTIYF. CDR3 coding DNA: TGTGCCAGCAGTTTTATAGGGTCTGGAAACACCATATATTTT.